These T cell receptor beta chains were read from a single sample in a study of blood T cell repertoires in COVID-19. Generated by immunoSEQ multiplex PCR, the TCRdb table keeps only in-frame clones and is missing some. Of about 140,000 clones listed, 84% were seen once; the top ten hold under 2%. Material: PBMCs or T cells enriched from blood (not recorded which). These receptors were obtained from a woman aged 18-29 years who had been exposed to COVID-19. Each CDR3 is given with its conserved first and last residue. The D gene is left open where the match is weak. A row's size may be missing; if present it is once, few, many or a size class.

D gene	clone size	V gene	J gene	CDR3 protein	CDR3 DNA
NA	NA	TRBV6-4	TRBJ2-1	CASSEQGGNEQFF	TGTGCCAGCAGTGAACAGGGTGGCAATGAGCAGTTCTTC
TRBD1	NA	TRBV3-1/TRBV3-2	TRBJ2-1	CASSTTGTGLNEQFF	TGTGCCAGCAGCACAACCGGGACAGGGTTAAATGAGCAGTTCTTC
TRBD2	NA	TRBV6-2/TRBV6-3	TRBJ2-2	CASSGTSGSTGELFF	TGTGCCAGCAGCGGGACTAGCGGGAGTACCGGGGAGCTGTTTTTT
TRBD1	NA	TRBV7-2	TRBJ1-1	CASSLRQGTIEAFF	TGTGCCAGCAGCTTAAGACAGGGAACCATAGAAGCTTTCTTT
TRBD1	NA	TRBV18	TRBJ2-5	CASSPGTGYETQYF	TGTGCCAGCTCACCCGGGACAGGGTACGAGACCCAGTACTTC
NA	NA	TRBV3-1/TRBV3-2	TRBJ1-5	CASSQGRGNQPQHF	TGTGCCAGCAGCCAAGGAAGAGGGAATCAGCCCCAGCATTTT
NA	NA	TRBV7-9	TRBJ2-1	CASIRVSISLTRDEQFF	TGTGCCAGCATCAGGGTCTCTATTTCATTGACCAGGGATGAGCAGTTCTTC
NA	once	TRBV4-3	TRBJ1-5	CASSQGWQGGYSNQPQHF	TGCGCCAGCAGCCAAGGATGGCAGGGAGGTTATAGCAATCAGCCCCAGCATTTT
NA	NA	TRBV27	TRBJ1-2	CASSLIARGADGYTF	TGTGCCAGCAGTTTAATCGCCAGGGGTGCTGATGGCTACACCTTC
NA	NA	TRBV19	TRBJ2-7	CASSITGWSYEQYF	TGTGCCAGTAGTATCACAGGGTGGTCCTACGAGCAGTACTTC
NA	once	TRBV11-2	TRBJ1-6	CASSMGRGHSPLHF	TGTGCCAGCAGCATGGGTCGTGGGCATTCACCCCTCCACTTT
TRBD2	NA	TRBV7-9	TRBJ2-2	CASRGTTNTGELFF	TGTGCCAGCAGGGGGACTACGAACACCGGGGAGCTGTTTTTT
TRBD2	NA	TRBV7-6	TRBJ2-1	CASSPRTSWGYNEQFF	TGTGCCAGCAGCCCGCGGACTAGCTGGGGGTACAATGAGCAGTTCTTC
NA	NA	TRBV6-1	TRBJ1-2	CASSAQTQPRNYGYTF	TGTGCCAGCAGTGCTCAGACTCAACCGAGGAACTATGGCTACACCTTC
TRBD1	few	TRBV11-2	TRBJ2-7	CASSNQGQGFISYEQYF	TGTGCCAGCAGCAACCAGGGACAGGGTTTTATATCCTACGAGCAGTACTTC
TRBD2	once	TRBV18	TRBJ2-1	CASSQRTSGKYNEQFF	TGTGCCAGCTCACAACGGACTAGCGGGAAATACAATGAGCAGTTCTTC
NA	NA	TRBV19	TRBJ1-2	CASREWGRNGYTF	TGTGCCAGTAGGGAGTGGGGGAGGAATGGCTACACCTTC
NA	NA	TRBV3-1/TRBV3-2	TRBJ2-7	CASSQVFRNRGNYEQYF	TGTGCCAGCAGCCAAGTATTTCGGAATCGGGGGAACTACGAGCAGTACTTC
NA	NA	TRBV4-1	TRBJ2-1	CASSPQISSYNEQFF	TGCGCCAGCAGCCCCCAAATTAGCTCCTACAATGAGCAGTTCTTC
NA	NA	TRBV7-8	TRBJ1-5	CASSLGLGLSGWNQPQHF	TGTGCCAGCAGCTTAGGTCTTGGTTTGTCAGGGTGGAATCAGCCCCAGCATTTT
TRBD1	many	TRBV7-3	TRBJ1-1	CASSLTQGAAYTEAFF	TGTGCCAGCAGCTTAACACAGGGGGCCGCGTACACTGAAGCTTTCTTT
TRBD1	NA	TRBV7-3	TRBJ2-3	CASSPTGGRADTQYF	TGTGCCAGCAGTCCAACAGGGGGGCGGGCAGATACGCAGTATTTT
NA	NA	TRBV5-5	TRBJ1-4	CASSLGSLGGTTNEKLFF	TGTGCCAGCAGCTTGGGAAGTCTGGGGGGGACAACTAATGAAAAACTGTTTTTT
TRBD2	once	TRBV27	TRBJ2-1	CASSFSTSGNNEQFF	TGTGCCAGCAGTTTTTCGACTAGCGGGAACAATGAGCAGTTCTTC
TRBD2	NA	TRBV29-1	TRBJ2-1	CSVDGGSYNEQFF	TGCAGCGTTGACGGGGGGTCCTACAATGAGCAGTTCTTC
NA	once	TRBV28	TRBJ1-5	CASSGRGGNQPQHF	TGTGCCAGCAGTGGCAGGGGTGGGAATCAGCCCCAGCATTTT
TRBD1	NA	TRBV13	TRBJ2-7	CASSFGTGATRQYF	TGTGCCAGCAGCTTCGGGACAGGGGCTACGAGGCAGTACTTC
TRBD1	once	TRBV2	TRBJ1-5	CASSLTGGNQPQHF	TGTGCCAGCAGCTTAACAGGGGGCAATCAGCCCCAGCATTTT
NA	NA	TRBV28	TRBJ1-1	CASLSTARLNTEAFF	TGTGCCAGCCTCTCGACAGCCCGGTTGAACACTGAAGCTTTCTTT
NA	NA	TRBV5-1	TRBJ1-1	CASSLSGFLNTEAFF	TGCGCCAGCAGCTTGTCCGGGTTCCTTAACACTGAAGCTTTCTTT
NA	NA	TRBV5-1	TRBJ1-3	CASSLDDSRTIYF	TGCGCCAGCAGCTTGGATGACAGTCGCACCATATATTTT
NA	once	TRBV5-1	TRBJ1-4	CASSFGRTNEKLFF	TGCGCCAGCAGCTTTGGTCGGACTAATGAAAAACTGTTTTTT
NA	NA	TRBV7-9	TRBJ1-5	CASSLASNQPQHF	TGTGCCAGCAGCTTAGCGTCTAATCAGCCCCAGCATTTT
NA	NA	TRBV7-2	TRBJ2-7	CASSSQAPYEQYF	TGTGCCAGCAGCTCCCAGGCCCCCTACGAGCAGTACTTC
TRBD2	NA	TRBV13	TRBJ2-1	CASSQMTRLAGGYNEQFF	TGTGCCAGCAGCCAAATGACTCGACTAGCGGGAGGATACAATGAGCAGTTCTTC
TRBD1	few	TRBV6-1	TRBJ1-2	CASSEATGDGAGGYTF	TGTGCCAGCAGTGAAGCTACAGGGGACGGGGCGGGAGGCTACACCTTC
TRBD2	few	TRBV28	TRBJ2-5	CASSLSGSGVRETQYF	TGTGCCAGCAGTTTATCGGGTAGCGGGGTCCGGGAGACCCAGTACTTC
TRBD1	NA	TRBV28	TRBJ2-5	CASSRSDRGTQYF	TGTGCCAGCAGCCGGTCGGACAGGGGGACCCAGTACTTC
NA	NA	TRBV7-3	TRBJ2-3	CASSGGSGSTDTQYF	TGTGCCAGCAGCGGCGGAAGCGGGAGCACAGATACGCAGTATTTT
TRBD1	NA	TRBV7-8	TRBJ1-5	CASSETQGARGQPQHF	TGTGCCAGCAGCGAAACACAGGGGGCGCGGGGTCAGCCCCAGCATTTT
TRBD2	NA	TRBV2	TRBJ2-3	CASSSQGLADTQYF	TGTGCCAGCAGCTCCCAGGGACTAGCAGATACGCAGTATTTT
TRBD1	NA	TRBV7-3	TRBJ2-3	CASRGQGASDTQYF	TGTGCCAGCAGGGGACAGGGGGCGTCAGATACGCAGTATTTT
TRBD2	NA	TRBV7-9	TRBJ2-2	CASSPKPGGNTGELFF	TGTGCCAGCAGCCCCAAACCGGGAGGGAACACCGGGGAGCTGTTTTTT
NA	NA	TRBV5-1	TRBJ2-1	CASSLSGYNEQFF	TGCGCCAGCAGCCTAAGCGGCTACAATGAGCAGTTCTTC
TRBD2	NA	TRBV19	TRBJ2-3	CASSTSGFPGDTQYF	TGTGCCAGTAGTACTAGCGGATTCCCAGGGGATACGCAGTATTTT